This T cell receptor (beta chain) was sequenced during a study of radiotherapy plus CTLA-4 blockade in lung cancer. Study-level background: In approximately 17% of patients, objective responses were seen; 25% to 40% had disease control.

Points on this clone: Its antigen is still unknown.

General study points: Tumor-derived TCR clones expanded in blood after radiotherapy plus ipilimumab.

The study gave focal radiation plus ipilimumab CTLA-4 blockade to patients with chemo-refractory metastatic non-small-cell lung cancer. CDR1 MGHRA and CDR2 YSYEKL come from the germline V gene. The CDR3 is 14 amino acids. Trimming pared 0 bases from V and 0 bases from J, leaving 5 bases between. Repertoires were generated with immunoSEQ multiplex PCR, while TCRdb's copy carries only in-frame clones and drops some. The sample holds 95,000 to 150,000 clones, about 90% seen once. The input for sequencing was peripheral blood, taken from a patient treated with radiotherapy plus ipilimumab. This chain links TRBV4-1 with TRBJ1-2; D unclear. The TCR comes from a human donor with non-small cell lung cancer that progressed on radiotherapy plus ipilimumab. The CDR3 DNA reads TGCGCCAGCAGCCAAGACAGCGCTAACTATGGCTACACCTTC. Its protein is CASSQDSANYGYTF.